The 12 T cell receptor beta chains below were found in one sample sequenced in a study of beta chain features in type 1 diabetes. Expressed TCRB transcripts were sequenced because the entire RNA isolate underwent reverse transcription. Only in-frame clones appear in the TCRdb table, and some are missing; sequencing was by immunoSEQ multiplex PCR. Of roughly 450,000 clones detected, more than 11% appear once; the ten largest clones hold roughly 0.033%. The sample comprised naive CD4+ T cells from blood. The receptor source for this set is a man aged 30-40 years in good health.

The CDR3 spells CAGVLAWRLYNEQFF. The CDR3 DNA sequence: TGTGCCGGAGTCCTAGCGTGGCGGCTCTACAATGAGCAGTTCTTC. The chain combines TRBV28 with TRBJ2-1, with D perhaps matching TRBD2 (6 bases). V was cut by 11 bases and J by 3 bases, with 20 bases left in between. This CDR3 region has 15 residues. Germline-derived CDR1 and CDR2 are MDHEN and SYDVKM.

This chain links TRBV30 with TRBJ2-7; 13 bases align to TRBD2. V lost 8 bases to trimming and J lost 5 bases; unmatched junction nucleotides: 9. The CDR3 totals 14 residues. CDR1 and CDR2 (germline): GTSNPN, SVGIG (reference sequence). CDR3 coding DNA: TGTGCCCCAATACTAGCGGGGGGGCCCGACGAGCAGTACGTC. Translated, it gives CAPILAGGPDEQYV.

This clone has a handful of counts. The chain recombines TRBV5-1 with TRBJ2-3; D ambiguous. Germline V gene lookup returns CDR1 SGHRS and CDR2 YFSETQ. The CDR3 runs 16 residues. V was trimmed by 0 bases and J by 0 bases, leaving 11 bases between them. The CDR3 region has the DNA TGCGCCAGCAGCTTGGACTTTGTCCCTAGCACAGATACGCAGTATTTT. Protein product: CASSLDFVPSTDTQYF.

This chain uses TRBV7-2 with TRBJ2-3, with a weak D call TRBD2 (6 bases). There are 14 residues in the CDR3. V lost 5 bases and J lost 0, with 9 bases in between. Germline V CDR1 and CDR2: SGHTA, FQGNSA. The CDR3 here is CASSPGTSTDTQYF. The CDR3 DNA reads as TGTGCCAGCAGCCCCGGGACTAGCACAGATACGCAGTATTTT.

The chain couples TRBV30 to TRBJ1-2; TRBD1 might be the D (6 bases). V was cut by 3 bases and J by 2 bases, with 19 bases left in between. CDR3 length: 16 amino acids. CDR1 GTSNPN and CDR2 SVGIG come from the germline V gene (reference sequence). Here the CDR3 DNA reads TGTGCCTGGAGCGATATCCTCCATGGGGGCAACTATGGCTACACCTTC. Residues: CAWSDILHGGNYGYTF.

In its sample, this clone was seen a few times. This chain links TRBV10-3 with TRBJ2-1; D is undetermined. This CDR3 contains 17 residues. V lost 0 bases to trimming and J lost 7 bases, with 19 bases between them. CDR1 is ENHRY, CDR2 SYGVKD, per germline. Written as DNA, the CDR3 is TGTGCCATCAGTGAGTCGGTCCCCAGAGGACGGACGAATGAGCAGTTCTTC. As protein: CAISESVPRGRTNEQFF.

This clone was seen a few times. This sequence joins TRBV28 and TRBJ2-7; 11 nucleotides match TRBD2. The CDR3 sequence is 15 residues long. In germline, CDR1 is MDHEN, CDR2 SYDVKM. After removal of 6 bases from V and 3 bases from J, the junction contained 7 bases not matched to a gene. The CDR3 spells CASRALAGEIYEQYV. CDR3 sequence (DNA): TGTGCCAGCAGAGCACTAGCGGGAGAGATCTACGAGCAGTACGTC.

The rearrangement joins TRBV5-1 to TRBJ2-1; possibly TRBD1 for D (6 bases). This CDR3 has 15 amino acids. V was clipped by 0 bases and J by 8 bases, with 15 bases between them. Germline lookup yields CDR1 SGHRS and CDR2 YFSETQ. The CDR3 DNA sequence: TGCGCCAGCAGCTTGGGGGACACCGTCTCCCATGAGCAGTTCTTC. Its protein product is CASSLGDTVSHEQFF. The entire variable domain, with the rest obtained from reference TRBV5-1 and TRBJ2-1, is as follows: KAGVTQTPRYLIKTRGQQVTLSCSPISGHRSVSWYQQTPGQGLQFLFEYFSETQRNKGNFPGRFSGRQFSNSRSEMNVSTLELGDSALYLCASSLGDTVSHEQFFGPGTRLTVL.

This chain links TRBV5-6 with TRBJ1-2; D is ambiguous. V was clipped by 4 bases and J by 7 bases, with 17 bases between them. The germline gives CDR1 SGHDT, CDR2 YYEEEE. The CDR3 sequence is 14 residues long. The CDR3: CASSVISREGGYTF. The CDR3 coding sequence is TGTGCCAGCAGCGTAATATCTCGGGAGGGTGGCTACACCTTC.

The J gene is TRBJ2-1, the V gene TRBV30, with TRBD2 matching 14 bases. The trim removed 0 bases at V and 6 bases at J, leaving 1 base unmatched. The CDR3 extends over 15 amino acids. CDR1 GTSNPN and CDR2 SVGIG come from the germline V gene (reference sequence). CDR3 region: CAWSVGLAGGNEQFF. The CDR3 nucleotides are TGTGCCTGGAGTGTCGGACTAGCGGGAGGCAATGAGCAGTTCTTC.

This clone was found a few times. The J gene is TRBJ2-2, the V gene TRBV5-4; a possible D gene is TRBD1 (6 bases). V was cut by 4 bases and J by 2 bases, with 9 bases left in between. CDR3 size: 14 residues. Germline V gene data show CDR1 as SGHNT and CDR2 as YYREEE (reference sequence). The CDR3 DNA reads TGTGCCAGCAGCCGGGACATAAACACCGGGGAGCTGTTTTTT. Translated: CASSRDINTGELFF.

The chain recombines TRBV25-1 with TRBJ2-3, with TRBD2 matching 9 bases. After removal of 4 bases from V and 8 bases from J, the junction contained 7 bases not matched to a gene. The CDR3 totals 14 residues. Germline loops: CDR1 MGHDK, CDR2 SYGVNS. As DNA, the CDR3 is TGTGCCAGCAGTGTGGCGGGAGGGCCTACTACGCAGTATTTT. Its protein product is CASSVAGGPTTQYF.